Below are 18 T cell receptor beta chains sequenced from a single sample in a study of blood T cell repertoires in COVID-19. Profiled with immunoSEQ multiplex PCR; TCRdb holds only in-frame clones, not every one. Among 60,000 to 75,000 clones, approximately 88% were seen once, and the ten largest hold 4.5% to 5.5%. The source material was peripheral blood. The receptors come from a human donor in a cohort sampled during active COVID-19.

CDR3 coding DNA: TGTGCCAGCACCACCCTGGGGGCAGTCCAAGAGACCCAGTACTTC. Protein sequence: CASTTLGAVQETQYF. V gene TRBV2 combines with J gene TRBJ2-5; possibly TRBD1 for D (6 bases). Looked up from germline, CDR1 is SNHLY and CDR2 is FYNNEI. This CDR3 is 15 amino acids long. Trimming left V 7 bases short and J 1 base short, with 16 bases between. Complete variable domain (other parts from reference TRBV2 and TRBJ2-5): EPEVTQTPSHQVTQMGQEVILRCVPISNHLYFYWYRQILGQKVEFLVSFYNNEISEKSEIFDDQFSVERPDGSNFTLKIRSTKLEDSAMYFCASTTLGAVQETQYFGPGTRLLVL.

V usage is TRBV5-4 and J usage is TRBJ2-1, with D perhaps matching TRBD1 (6 bases). The CDR3 runs to 15 residues. V lost 0 bases, J lost 6 bases, and 13 bases lay in between. Looked up from germline, CDR1 is SGHNT and CDR2 is YYREEE (reference sequence). Written as DNA, the CDR3 is TGTGCCAGCAGCTTGGTACAGGGCCCCACCAATGAGCAGTTCTTC. This sequence encodes CASSLVQGPTNEQFF.

This chain uses TRBV7-3 with TRBJ2-2; D not resolved. Trimming cost V 4 bases and J 6 bases, with 18 bases left between them. CDR3 length equals 16 residues. Germline V gene data show CDR1 as SGHTA and CDR2 as FQGTGA. CDR3 loop: CASSSPNWAVPGELFF. The CDR3 bases are TGTGCCAGCAGCTCCCCTAACTGGGCCGTACCCGGGGAGCTGTTTTTT.

The chain is built from TRBV7-7 and TRBJ2-5; 7 positions match TRBD2. Germline CDR1 is SSHAT and CDR2 is FNYEAQ (reference sequence). The V segment lost 4 bases and the J segment 3 bases; nucleotides outside the gene matches: 5. This CDR3 spans 14 amino acids. The CDR3 is CASSSRSGEETQYF. CDR3 sequence (DNA): TGTGCCAGCAGCTCAAGAAGCGGGGAAGAGACCCAGTACTTC. The full variable domain, its missing parts supplied by reference TRBV7-7 and TRBJ2-5, is GAGVSQSPRYKVTKRGQDVTLRCDPISSHATLYWYQQALGQGPEFLTYFNYEAQPDKSGLPSDRFSAERPEGSISTLTIQRTEQRDSAMYRCASSSRSGEETQYFGPGTRLLVL.

The chain employs TRBV6-6 and TRBJ2-7, with D maybe TRBD1 (7 bases). The CDR3 extends over 12 amino acids. Trimming left V 4 bases short and J 5 bases short, with 9 bases between. Per the germline V gene, CDR1 is MNHNY and CDR2 is SVGAGI (reference sequence). CDR3 DNA: TGTGCCAGCAGTTCCAGGGGGGACGAGCAGTACTTC. This codes for CASSSRGDEQYF.

The rearrangement links TRBV7-8 to TRBJ2-5, with D possibly TRBD1 on 5 matching bases. The CDR3 runs to 15 residues. With 6 bases removed from V and 3 bases from J, the gap between germline ends came to 17 bases. From germline, CDR1 is SGHVS and CDR2 FQNEAQ. DNA for the CDR3: TGTGCCAGCAGTCACAGGTTTGGAACCAAAGAGACCCAGTACTTC. Its protein is CASSHRFGTKETQYF. Full variable domain (missing parts from reference TRBV7-8 and TRBJ2-5): GAGVSQSPRYKVAKRGQDVALRCDPISGHVSLFWYQQALGQGPEFLTYFQNEAQLDKSGLPSDRFFAERPEGSVSTLKIQRTQQEDSAVYLCASSHRFGTKETQYFGPGTRLLVL.

Here the CDR3 DNA reads TGTGCCAGCAGCTTAGGGGCCAACTCCTACGAGCAGTACTTC. It specifies CASSLGANSYEQYF. The chain employs TRBV11-2 and TRBJ2-7; D unresolved. The germline V and J ends were trimmed by 1 base and 0 bases, with 7 bases remaining between them. There are 14 residues in the CDR3. From germline, CDR1 is SGHAT and CDR2 FQNNGV. Full variable domain (rest looked up from reference TRBV11-2 and TRBJ2-7): EAGVAQSPRYKIIEKRQSVAFWCNPISGHATLYWYQQILGQGPKLLIQFQNNGVVDDSQLPKDRFSAERLKGVDSTLKIQPAKLEDSAVYLCASSLGANSYEQYFGPGTRLTVT.

V and J are TRBV7-2 and TRBJ1-4, with D unclear. Germline CDR1 reads SGHTA; CDR2 reads FQGNSA. The CDR3 runs 14 residues. With 4 bases removed from V and 5 bases from J, the gap between germline ends came to 11 bases. CDR3 bases: TGTGCCAGCAGCTCCCCCCCCCAAAATGAAAAACTGTTTTTT. This gives the protein CASSSPPQNEKLFF.

The chain carries TRBV5-1 and TRBJ2-7; possible D gene TRBD1, 6 bases. V dropped 4 bases and J dropped 6 bases, with 17 bases sitting between them. The CDR3 extends over 14 amino acids. From germline, CDR1 is SGHRS and CDR2 YFSETQ. This CDR3 is CASSEGGFDAEQYF. DNA of the CDR3: TGCGCCAGCAGCGAAGGGGGATTTGACGCCGAGCAGTACTTC.

The V gene is TRBV10-3, the J gene TRBJ2-3; D is undetermined. Trimming removed 2 bases at V and 6 bases at J, with 6 bases between. The CDR3 consists of 12 residues. Germline CDR1 and CDR2: ENHRY and SYGVKD. The CDR3 coding sequence is TGTGCCATCAGTGAGAGCAGGGATACGCAGTATTTT. It yields the protein CAISESRDTQYF.

This chain links TRBV30 with TRBJ1-4, with 8 bases identical to TRBD1. Germline trimming cut 0 bases from V and 10 bases from J; bases unmatched to any gene: 1. Germline CDR1 reads GTSNPN; CDR2 reads SVGIG (reference sequence). This CDR3 has 12 amino acids. The CDR3 nucleotides are TGTGCCTGGAGTGTAGGACAGGGAAAACTGTTTTTT. It yields the protein CAWSVGQGKLFF.

This chain connects TRBV4-2 to TRBJ2-7; perhaps TRBD2 as D (6 bases). The CDR3 loop spans 15 amino acids. Germline V gene data show CDR1 as LGHNA and CDR2 as YNFKEQ. Between the trimmed V and J ends, which lost 4 bases and 4 bases, there was a span of 17 bases. The chain's CDR3 is CASSLDPGAGYEQYF. For the CDR3, the DNA is TGTGCCAGCAGCCTCGACCCTGGCGCGGGGTACGAGCAGTACTTC.

The rearrangement links TRBV5-1 to TRBJ2-1, with TRBD1 matching over 7 bases. CDR1 and CDR2 (germline): SGHRS, YFSETQ. The CDR3 is made up of 12 amino acids. Trimming cost V 4 bases and J 7 bases; bases outside gene matches: 2. The CDR3 DNA reads as TGCGCCAGCAGCCAGGGACAGAATGAGCAGTTCTTC. Translation gives CASSQGQNEQFF. The whole variable domain, remainder taken from reference TRBV5-1 and TRBJ2-1, is KAGVTQTPRYLIKTRGQQVTLSCSPISGHRSVSWYQQTPGQGLQFLFEYFSETQRNKGNFPGRFSGRQFSNSRSEMNVSTLELGDSALYLCASSQGQNEQFFGPGTRLTVL.

The chain links TRBV29-1 to TRBJ2-4; 8 bases match TRBD1. The V gene end was trimmed by 1 base and the J gene end by 6 bases; junction bases not matched to a gene: 2. The germline V gene has CDR1 SQVTM and CDR2 ANQGSEA. The CDR3 contains 13 residues. Written as DNA, the CDR3 is TGCAGCGTTGAAGCAGGGGGCGGAAACATTCAGTACTTC. Translation gives CSVEAGGGNIQYF.

The chain employs TRBV5-4 and TRBJ1-4, with TRBD1 matching 7 bases. Germline-derived CDR1 and CDR2 are SGHNT and YYREEE (reference sequence). There are 16 residues in the CDR3. V lost 3 bases, J lost 2 bases, and 7 bases stayed unmatched. CDR3 coding DNA: TGTGCCAGCAGCTCTGGACAGGAAATCACTAATGAAAAACTGTTTTTT. It codes for CASSSGQEITNEKLFF.

This chain uses TRBV6-1 with TRBJ2-7; 14 positions agree with TRBD2. The CDR3 covers 15 residues. Germline CDR1 and CDR2: MNHNS and SASEGT. V was pared by 3 bases and J by 6 bases, with 4 bases of the junction left unmatched. CDR3 coding DNA: TGTGCCAGCAGTGATATTGGACTAGCGGGGGGCGAGCAGTACTTC. Amino acid sequence: CASSDIGLAGGEQYF.

The chain uses TRBV4-1 and TRBJ2-5, with a weak D call TRBD2 (6 bases). Trimming removed 4 bases at V and 5 bases at J, with 11 bases between. From germline, CDR1 is MGHRA and CDR2 YSYEKL. The length of the CDR3 is 13 residues. The CDR3 region has the DNA TGCGCCAGCAGCCGACTAGTGGCGGAGACCCAGTACTTC. Translated, it gives CASSRLVAETQYF.

The V call is TRBV5-1, the J call TRBJ2-1, with 8 bases fitting TRBD1. Germline values: CDR1 SGHRS, CDR2 YFSETQ. J gave up 8 bases and V 4 bases, and 5 bases lay outside the gene matches. The CDR3 runs to 13 residues. The CDR3 here is CASSAQGGDEQFF. The CDR3 region has the DNA TGCGCCAGCAGCGCACAGGGGGGAGATGAGCAGTTCTTC.